This T cell receptor (beta chain) was observed in a study of cytomegalovirus exposure and HLA in healthy donors. The germline V gene has CDR1 MNHEY and CDR2 SMNVEV (reference sequence). V gave up 3 bases and J gave up 6 bases, with 9 bases separating them. This CDR3 spans 13 amino acids. About this clone itself: Its antigen is still unknown.

Vbeta (60) and Jbeta (13) primers were used in the PCR. Using immunoSEQ multiplex PCR, the repertoire was profiled, and TCRdb retains in-frame clones only, with some absent. The table has fewer than 120,000 clones, roughly 80% seen once. Findings and caveats of the study: In a later analysis, TCR beta V- and J-gene trimming was associated with a missense DCLRE1C variant. Despite most TCR sequences being rare, some public TCRs occurred in many donors. An Asian-associated ancestry cluster reportedly showed fewer N-insertions than the roughly 700-donor mean in a later analysis. Most TCR beta V segments were productive about 90% or about 30% of the time in an earlier analysis.

Source material: PBMCs. This rearrangement joins TRBV27 to TRBJ2-1; no clear D. The receptor's source is a man under 40 in good health and CMV-seropositive. The CDR3 sequence is CASSFRIGNEQFF. The CDR3 DNA reads TGTGCCAGCAGTTTCAGGATCGGCAATGAGCAGTTCTTC.